This T cell receptor (beta chain) came from a study of shared clonotypes between healthy human individuals. This clone appeared a single time. Its antigen remains unknown. Donors comprised only Caucasian adults living in Nashville, Tennessee. Method: immunoSEQ multiplex PCR; TCRdb's copy keeps in-frame clones and lacks some. The table has approximately 1,000,000 clones, roughly 77% seen once; the top ten hold approximately 0.95%. General study findings and limits: Genetic and exposure-history diversity was limited by the small donor number.

Sequencing was carried out using memory CD4+ T cells from PBMCs. Subset given: CD45RA-negative fraction. The receptor was derived from a young man in good health. Some clones in this sample may be carry-over from other donors' samples.

The CDR3 coding sequence is TGTGCCAGCAACAGACCGGGACAACTATACAATGAGCAGTTCTTC. Translating gives CASNRPGQLYNEQFF. This chain joins TRBV4-2 and TRBJ2-1, with D possibly being TRBD1 (6 bases). Germline V gene lookup returns CDR1 LGHNA and CDR2 YNFKEQ. The CDR3 totals 15 residues. V lost 7 bases and J lost 4, with 17 bases in between.